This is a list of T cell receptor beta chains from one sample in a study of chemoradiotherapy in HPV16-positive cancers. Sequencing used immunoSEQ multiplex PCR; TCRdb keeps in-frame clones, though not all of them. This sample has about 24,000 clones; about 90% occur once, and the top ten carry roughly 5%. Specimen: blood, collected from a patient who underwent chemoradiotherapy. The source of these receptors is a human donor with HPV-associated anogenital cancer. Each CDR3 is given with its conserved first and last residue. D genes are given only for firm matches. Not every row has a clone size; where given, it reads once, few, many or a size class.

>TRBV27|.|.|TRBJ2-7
CASSSYRAYEQYF
TGTGCCAGCAGTTCCTATCGAGCCTACGAGCAGTACTTC
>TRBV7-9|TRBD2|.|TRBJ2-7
CASSPLGEGKVYEQYF
TGTGCCAGCAGCCCCCTCGGGGAGGGTAAGGTCTACGAGCAGTACTTC
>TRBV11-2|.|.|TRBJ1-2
CASSLERQGYGYTF
TGTGCCAGCAGCTTAGAACGCCAGGGGTATGGCTACACCTTC
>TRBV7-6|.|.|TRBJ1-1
CASSSGPGGLTEAFF
TGTGCCAGCAGCTCCGGCCCGGGGGGACTCACTGAAGCTTTCTTT
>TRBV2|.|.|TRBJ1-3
CASSAGPLIYF
TGTGCCAGCAGTGCAGGGCCCCTTATATATTTT
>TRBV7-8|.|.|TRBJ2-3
CASSLDDTQYF
TGTGCCAGCAGCTTAGATGATACGCAGTATTTT
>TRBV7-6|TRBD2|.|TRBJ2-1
CASSGRWTSPINEQFF
TGTGCCAGCAGCGGTCGTTGGACTAGCCCCATCAATGAGCAGTTCTTC
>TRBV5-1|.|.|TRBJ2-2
CASSLRPGASTGELFF
TGCGCCAGCAGCTTGAGGCCCGGGGCTAGCACCGGGGAGCTGTTTTTT
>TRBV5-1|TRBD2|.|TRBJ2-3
CASSSAGASGSSTDTQYF
TGCGCCAGCAGCTCAGCGGGGGCTAGCGGTAGTAGCACAGATACGCAGTATTTT
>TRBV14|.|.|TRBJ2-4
CASSRSGAWGNIQYF
TGTGCCAGCAGCCGGTCAGGGGCGTGGGGAAACATTCAGTACTTC
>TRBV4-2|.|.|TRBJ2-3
CASSQFMSTDTQYF
TGTGCCAGCAGCCAGTTTATGAGCACAGATACGCAGTATTTT
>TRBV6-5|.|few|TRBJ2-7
CASIPSGSYEQYF
TGTGCCAGCATCCCATCGGGCTCCTACGAGCAGTACTTC
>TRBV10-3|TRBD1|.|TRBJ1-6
CAISGGQGVNSPLHF
TGTGCCATCAGTGGGGGACAGGGGGTTAATTCACCCCTCCACTTT
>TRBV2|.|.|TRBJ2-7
CASSEVGLAAYEQYF
TGTGCCAGCAGTGAAGTCGGGCTCGCGGCCTACGAGCAGTACTTC
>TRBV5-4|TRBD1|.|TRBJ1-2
CASSHSGQGDGYTF
TGTGCCAGCAGCCACTCGGGGCAGGGGGATGGCTACACCTTC
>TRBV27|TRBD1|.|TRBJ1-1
CASSVSPGTGDEAFF
TGTGCCAGCAGTGTAAGCCCCGGGACAGGGGATGAAGCTTTCTTT
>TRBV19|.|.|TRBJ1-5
CASSISRDGNQPQHF
TGTGCCAGTAGTATAAGCAGGGACGGCAATCAGCCCCAGCATTTT
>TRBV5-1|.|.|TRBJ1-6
CASSLAQSDNSPLHF
TGCGCCAGCAGCTTGGCCCAAAGTGATAATTCACCCCTCCACTTT
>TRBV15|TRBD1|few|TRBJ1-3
CATSTPIGTVSGNTIYF
TGTGCCACCAGCACTCCCATAGGGACAGTCTCTGGAAACACCATATATTTT
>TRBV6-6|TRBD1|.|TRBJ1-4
CASSFDREIEKLFF
TGTGCCAGCAGCTTCGACAGGGAGATTGAAAAACTGTTTTTT
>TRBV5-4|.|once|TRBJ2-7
CASSLARDREQYF
TGTGCCAGCAGCTTGGCCAGAGATCGTGAGCAGTACTTC
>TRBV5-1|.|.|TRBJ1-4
CASSPPGVVEKLFF
TGCGCCAGCAGCCCGCCAGGGGTAGTAGAAAAACTGTTTTTT
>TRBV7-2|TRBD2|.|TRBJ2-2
CASSLGQGGTGELFF
TGTGCCAGCAGCTTAGGTCAGGGAGGGACCGGGGAGCTGTTTTTT
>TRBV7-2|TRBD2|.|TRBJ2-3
CASSSPAGGPNTQYF
TGTGCCAGCAGCTCCCCCGCGGGGGGGCCAAATACGCAGTATTTT
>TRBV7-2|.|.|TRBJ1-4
CASSFDPGQEKLFF
TGTGCCAGCAGCTTTGACCCAGGACAGGAAAAACTGTTTTTT
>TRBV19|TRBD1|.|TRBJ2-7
CASSILTGTGVSYEQYF
TGTGCCAGTAGTATTCTCACCGGGACAGGGGTCTCCTACGAGCAGTACTTC
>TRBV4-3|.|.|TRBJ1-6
CASSQEGRSNSPLHF
TGCGCCAGCAGCCAAGAGGGACGGTCTAATTCACCCCTCCACTTT
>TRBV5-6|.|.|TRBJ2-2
CASSLDRRGRDGELFF
TGTGCCAGCAGCTTGGATCGGCGGGGGCGCGACGGGGAGCTGTTTTTT
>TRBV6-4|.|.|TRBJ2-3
CASSDSRETDTQYF
TGTGCCAGCAGTGACTCGAGGGAAACAGATACGCAGTATTTT